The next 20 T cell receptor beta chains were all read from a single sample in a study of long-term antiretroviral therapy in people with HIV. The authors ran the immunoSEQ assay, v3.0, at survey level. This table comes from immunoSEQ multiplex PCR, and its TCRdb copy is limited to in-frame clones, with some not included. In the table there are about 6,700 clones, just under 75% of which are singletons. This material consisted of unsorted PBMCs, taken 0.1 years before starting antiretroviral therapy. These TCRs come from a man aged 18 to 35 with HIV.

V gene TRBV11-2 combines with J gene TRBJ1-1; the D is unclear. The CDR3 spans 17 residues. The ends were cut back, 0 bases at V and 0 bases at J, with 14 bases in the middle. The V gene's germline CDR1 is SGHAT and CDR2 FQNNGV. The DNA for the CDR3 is TGTGCCAGCAGCTTAGAGCCCTCGGGCAACATGAACACTGAAGCTTTCTTT. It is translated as CASSLEPSGNMNTEAFF.

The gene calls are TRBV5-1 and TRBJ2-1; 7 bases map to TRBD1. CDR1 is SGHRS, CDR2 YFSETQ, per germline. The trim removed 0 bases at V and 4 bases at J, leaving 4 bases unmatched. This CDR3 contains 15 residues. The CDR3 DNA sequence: TGCGCCAGCAGCTTGGAGCCAGGGGGATACAATGAGCAGTTCTTC. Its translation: CASSLEPGGYNEQFF.

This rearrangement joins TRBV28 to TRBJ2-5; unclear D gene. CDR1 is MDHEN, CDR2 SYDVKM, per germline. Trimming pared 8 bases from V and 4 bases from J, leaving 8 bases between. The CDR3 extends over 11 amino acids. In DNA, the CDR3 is TGTGCCAGCCAAGGGCCAGAGACCCAGTACTTC. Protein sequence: CASQGPETQYF. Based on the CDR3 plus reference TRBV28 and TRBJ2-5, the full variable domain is DVKVTQSSRYLVKRTGEKVFLECVQDMDHENMFWYRQDPGLGLRLIYFSYDVKMKEKGDIPEGYSVSREKKERFSLILESASTNQTSMYLCASQGPETQYFGPGTRLLVL.

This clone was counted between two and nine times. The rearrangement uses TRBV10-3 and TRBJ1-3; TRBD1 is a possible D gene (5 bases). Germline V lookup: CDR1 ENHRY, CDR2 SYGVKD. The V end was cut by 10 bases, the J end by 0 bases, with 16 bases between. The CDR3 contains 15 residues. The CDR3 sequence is CATDNRFSSGNTIYF. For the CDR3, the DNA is TGTGCCACCGATAACAGGTTTAGCTCTGGAAACACCATATATTTT.

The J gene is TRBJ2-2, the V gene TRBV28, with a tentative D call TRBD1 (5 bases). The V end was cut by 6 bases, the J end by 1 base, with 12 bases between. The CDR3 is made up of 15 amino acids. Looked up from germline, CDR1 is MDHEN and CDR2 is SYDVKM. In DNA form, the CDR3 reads TGTGCCAGCAGACCGACCGACAGGAACACCGGGGAGCTGTTTTTT. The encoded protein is CASRPTDRNTGELFF. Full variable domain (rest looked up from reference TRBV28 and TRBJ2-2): DVKVTQSSRYLVKRTGEKVFLECVQDMDHENMFWYRQDPGLGLRLIYFSYDVKMKEKGDIPEGYSVSREKKERFSLILESASTNQTSMYLCASRPTDRNTGELFFGEGSRLTVL.

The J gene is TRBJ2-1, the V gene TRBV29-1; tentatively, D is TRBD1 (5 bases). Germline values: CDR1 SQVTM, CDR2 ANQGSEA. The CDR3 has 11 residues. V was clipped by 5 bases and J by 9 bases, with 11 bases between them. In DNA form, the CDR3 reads TGCAGCGTTTTCCTCAGGGTTGAGCAGTTCTTC. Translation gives CSVFLRVEQFF.

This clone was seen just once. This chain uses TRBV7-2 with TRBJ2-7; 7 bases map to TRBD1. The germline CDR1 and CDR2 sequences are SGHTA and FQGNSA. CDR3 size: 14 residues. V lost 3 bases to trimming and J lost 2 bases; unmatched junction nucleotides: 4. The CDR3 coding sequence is TGTGCCAGCAGCTTTTTGCAGGGGGCCTACGAGCAGTACTTC. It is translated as CASSFLQGAYEQYF.

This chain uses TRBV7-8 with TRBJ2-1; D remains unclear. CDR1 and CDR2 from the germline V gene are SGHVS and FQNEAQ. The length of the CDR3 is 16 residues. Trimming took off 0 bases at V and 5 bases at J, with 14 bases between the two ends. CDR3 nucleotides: TGTGCCAGCAGCTTAGCTGGGTCGGTGGTCCACAATGAGCAGTTCTTC. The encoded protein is CASSLAGSVVHNEQFF. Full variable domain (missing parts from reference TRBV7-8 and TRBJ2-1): GAGVSQSPRYKVAKRGQDVALRCDPISGHVSLFWYQQALGQGPEFLTYFQNEAQLDKSGLPSDRFFAERPEGSVSTLKIQRTQQEDSAVYLCASSLAGSVVHNEQFFGPGTRLTVL.

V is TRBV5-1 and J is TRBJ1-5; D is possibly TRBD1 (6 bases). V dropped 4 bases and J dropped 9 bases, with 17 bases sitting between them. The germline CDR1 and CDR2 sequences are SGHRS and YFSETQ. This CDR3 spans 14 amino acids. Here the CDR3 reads CASSPEGGIRPQHF. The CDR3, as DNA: TGCGCCAGCAGCCCGGAAGGGGGTATAAGGCCCCAGCATTTT.

CDR3 sequence (DNA): TGTGCCAGCAACGGACAGGGGGCACGAAACTATGGCTACACCTTC. This sequence encodes CASNGQGARNYGYTF. The chain combines TRBV6-6 with TRBJ1-2; TRBD1 matches at 11 bases. V dropped 7 bases and J dropped 2; count of bases not matched to a gene: 6. Looked up from germline, CDR1 is MNHNY and CDR2 is SVGAGI (reference sequence). There are 15 residues in the CDR3.

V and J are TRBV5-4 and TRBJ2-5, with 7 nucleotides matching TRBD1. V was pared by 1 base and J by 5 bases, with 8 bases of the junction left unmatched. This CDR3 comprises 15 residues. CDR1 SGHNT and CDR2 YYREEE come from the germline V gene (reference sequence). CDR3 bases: TGTGCCAGCAGCTTGATGCAGGGGGTAGAGGAGACCCAGTACTTC. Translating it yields CASSLMQGVEETQYF.

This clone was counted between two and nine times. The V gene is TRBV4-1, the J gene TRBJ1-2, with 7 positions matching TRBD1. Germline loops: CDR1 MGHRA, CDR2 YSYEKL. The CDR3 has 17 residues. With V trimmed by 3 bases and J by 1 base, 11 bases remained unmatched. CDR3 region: CASSHINRGQRNYGYTF. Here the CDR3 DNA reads TGCGCCAGCAGCCACATAAACCGGGGACAGCGTAACTATGGCTACACCTTC.

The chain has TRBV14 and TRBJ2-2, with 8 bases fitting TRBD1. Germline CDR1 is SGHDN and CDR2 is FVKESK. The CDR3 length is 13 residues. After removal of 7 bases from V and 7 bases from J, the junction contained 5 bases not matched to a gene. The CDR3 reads CASKDRAGGELFF. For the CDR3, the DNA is TGTGCCAGCAAGGACAGGGCGGGCGGGGAGCTGTTTTTT.

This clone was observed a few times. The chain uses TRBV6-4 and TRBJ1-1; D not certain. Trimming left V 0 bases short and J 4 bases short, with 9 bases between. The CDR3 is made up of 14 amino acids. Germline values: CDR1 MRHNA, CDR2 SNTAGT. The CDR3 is CASSDSRESTEAFF. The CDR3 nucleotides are TGTGCCAGCAGTGACTCAAGGGAAAGCACTGAAGCTTTCTTT.

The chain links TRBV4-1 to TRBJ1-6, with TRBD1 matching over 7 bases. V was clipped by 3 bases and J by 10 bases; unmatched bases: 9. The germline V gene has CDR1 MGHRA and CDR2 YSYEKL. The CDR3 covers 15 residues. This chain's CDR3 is CASSQTGYETSPLHF. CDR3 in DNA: TGCGCCAGCAGCCAGACAGGGTATGAGACGTCACCCCTCCACTTT.

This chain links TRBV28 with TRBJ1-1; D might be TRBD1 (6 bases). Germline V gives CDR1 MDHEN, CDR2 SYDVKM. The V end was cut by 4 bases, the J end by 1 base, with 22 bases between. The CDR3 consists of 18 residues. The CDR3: CASSSPRSTGPTNTEAFF. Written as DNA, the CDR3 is TGTGCCAGCAGTTCCCCACGTAGCACAGGGCCTACGAACACTGAAGCTTTCTTT.

The CDR3 coding sequence is TGTGCCATCAGTGCGGTCGGCGGAGAAACCGGGGAGCTGTTTTTT. The encoded protein is CAISAVGGETGELFF. The J gene is TRBJ2-2, the V gene TRBV10-3, with D unclear. With 4 bases removed from V and 5 bases from J, the gap between germline ends came to 14 bases. The V gene's germline CDR1 is ENHRY and CDR2 SYGVKD. The CDR3 spans 15 residues.

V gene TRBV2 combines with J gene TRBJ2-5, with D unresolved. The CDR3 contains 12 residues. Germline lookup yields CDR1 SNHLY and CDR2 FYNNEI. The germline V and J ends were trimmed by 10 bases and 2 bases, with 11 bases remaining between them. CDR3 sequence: CATSEAQETQYF. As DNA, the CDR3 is TGTGCCACCAGCGAGGCTCAAGAGACCCAGTACTTC.

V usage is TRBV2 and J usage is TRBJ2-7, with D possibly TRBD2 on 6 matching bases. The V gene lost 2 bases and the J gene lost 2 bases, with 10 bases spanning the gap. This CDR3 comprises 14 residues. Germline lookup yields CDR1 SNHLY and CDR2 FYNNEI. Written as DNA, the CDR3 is TGTGCCAGCAGTGAAAGCGGGCCACCCTACGAGCAGTACTTC. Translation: CASSESGPPYEQYF.

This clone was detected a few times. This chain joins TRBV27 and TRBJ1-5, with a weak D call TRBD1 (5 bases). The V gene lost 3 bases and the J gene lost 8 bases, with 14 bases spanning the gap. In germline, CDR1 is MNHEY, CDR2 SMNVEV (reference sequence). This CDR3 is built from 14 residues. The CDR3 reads CASSLGTAQEPQHF. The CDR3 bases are TGTGCCAGCAGTTTGGGGACCGCCCAGGAGCCCCAGCATTTT.